This T cell receptor (beta chain) appears in the sequencing data of a study of blood T cell repertoires in COVID-19. Study-level background: The study drew acute and convalescent COVID-19 samples from the United States, Italy and Spain. T cells, B-cell-depleted T cells, or PBMCs supplied cDNA or gDNA.

In the authors' workflow: Nucleated cell counts were estimated from reference gene primer amplification. The assay was immunoSEQ multiplex PCR, and TCRdb's table has in-frame clones only and misses some. The V and J calls and clone size were taken over from that table, and D and trimming were inferred from the DNA. The sample holds roughly 250,000 clones, 75% to 95% seen once. Germline CDR1 reads SGHRS; CDR2 reads YFSETQ. The CDR3 runs to 15 residues. V lost 4 bases and J 3 bases, leaving 14 bases between the germline ends. The clonotype was recovered from a young woman who had recovered from COVID-19. The gene calls are TRBV5-1 and TRBJ2-1, with D tentatively TRBD1 (6 bases). Source material: PBMCs or T cells enriched from blood (not recorded which). CDR3 in amino acids: CASSEGGWDYNEQFF. The DNA of the CDR3 is TGCGCCAGCAGCGAAGGGGGTTGGGACTACAATGAGCAGTTCTTC.